This passage covers 18 T cell receptor beta chains from one sample sequenced in a study of blood T cell repertoires in COVID-19. Repertoires were generated with immunoSEQ multiplex PCR, while TCRdb's copy carries only in-frame clones and drops some. Found here are some 400,000 clones, 75% to 90% of them singletons; the top ten hold roughly 1.1%. Sequenced input: PBMCs or T cells enriched from blood (not recorded which). These receptors were obtained from a man aged 25 to 45 who had recovered from COVID-19.

The chain has TRBV28 and TRBJ2-7, with D perhaps TRBD1 (5 bases). Germline-derived CDR1 and CDR2 are MDHEN and SYDVKM. The CDR3 totals 11 residues. The V end lost 5 bases, the J end lost 7 bases, and 9 bases lay between the germline ends. The CDR3 coding sequence is TGTGCCAGCAGTGGGGCCGGGGAGCAGTACTTC. It codes for CASSGAGEQYF.

This chain uses TRBV30 with TRBJ2-7, with TRBD1 identical over 8 bases. CDR1 is GTSNPN, CDR2 SVGIG, per germline (reference sequence). J gave up 5 bases and V 0 bases, and 3 bases lay outside the gene matches. The CDR3 contains 13 residues. The CDR3: CAWSVQGGNEQYF. In nucleotides, the CDR3 is TGTGCCTGGAGTGTACAGGGGGGCAACGAGCAGTACTTC.

The chain is built from TRBV18 and TRBJ2-3; 8 bases align to TRBD1. This CDR3 is 16 amino acids long. CDR1 is KGHSH and CDR2 is LQKENI in the germline V gene. The V segment lost 5 bases and the J segment 5 bases; nucleotides outside the gene matches: 12. This CDR3 is CASSAPGTGLIDTQYF. The CDR3 DNA reads as TGTGCCAGCTCAGCTCCCGGGACAGGTCTTATAGATACGCAGTATTTT.

The chain is built from TRBV2 and TRBJ1-2; 10 positions agree with TRBD1. With 6 bases clipped from V and 8 bases from J, the junction kept 9 bases outside the gene matches. CDR3 length: 14 residues. Looked up from germline, CDR1 is SNHLY and CDR2 is FYNNEI. This CDR3 is CASSISRQGAGYTF. CDR3 in DNA: TGTGCCAGCAGCATATCTCGACAGGGGGCGGGCTACACCTTC.

The chain has TRBV28 and TRBJ2-2; TRBD2 agrees at 8 bases. CDR3 length equals 16 residues. In germline, CDR1 is MDHEN, CDR2 SYDVKM. Trimming at V came to 4 bases and at J to 6 bases, leaving 10 bases not matched to a gene. The CDR3 DNA sequence: TGTGCCAGCAGTTGGCGGGGGGAGGGGCTGTCCGGGGAGCTGTTTTTT. Protein: CASSWRGEGLSGELFF.

This chain joins TRBV20-1 and TRBJ2-5; no firm D call. Looked up from germline, CDR1 is DFQATT and CDR2 is SNEGSKA (reference sequence). V lost 4 bases and J 5 bases, leaving 5 bases between the germline ends. The CDR3 totals 10 residues. The CDR3 spells CSAIQETQYF. The CDR3 DNA reads TGCAGTGCTATACAGGAGACCCAGTACTTC.

J is TRBJ2-3 and V is TRBV7-9; possibly TRBD2 for D (7 bases). The CDR3 sequence is 14 residues long. V was clipped by 3 bases and J by 6 bases, with 13 bases between them. Germline V gene sequence: CDR1 SEHNR, CDR2 FQNEAQ (reference sequence). CDR3 loop: CASSLLGGGDTQYF. For the CDR3, the DNA is TGTGCCAGCAGCTTGCTAGGGGGGGGCGATACGCAGTATTTT.

The chain employs TRBV3-1 (or the pseudogene TRBV3-2) and TRBJ2-5, with a weak D call TRBD2 (6 bases). Germline V gene data show CDR1 as LGHDT and CDR2 as YNNKEL (reference sequence). Trimming took off 5 bases at V and 5 bases at J, with 18 bases between the two ends. CDR3 size: 15 residues. The CDR3, as DNA: TGTGCCAGCAGCAGACCCGGCGGCGCGGGGGAGACCCAGTACTTC. Translation gives CASSRPGGAGETQYF.

The rearrangement links TRBV7-2 to TRBJ2-3; 7 positions agree with TRBD2. The CDR3 is made up of 14 amino acids. CDR1 is SGHTA, CDR2 FQGNSA, per germline. V shed 10 bases, J shed 2 bases, and the junction held 9 bases outside the gene matches. CDR3 in DNA: TGTGCCAAGGAGACCCTAGCGGACACAGATACGCAGTATTTT. It codes for CAKETLADTDTQYF.

The chain has TRBV30 and TRBJ1-2; D is unresolved. This CDR3 region has 13 residues. Trimming cost V 2 bases and J 7 bases, with 14 bases left between them. CDR1 is GTSNPN and CDR2 is SVGIG in the germline V gene (reference sequence). In DNA form, the CDR3 reads TGTGCCTGGAGTCCACAAGATTGGGCTGGCTACACCTTC. Amino acids: CAWSPQDWAGYTF. Variable domain in full (rest from reference TRBV30 and TRBJ1-2): SQTIHQWPATLVQPVGSPLSLECTVEGTSNPNLYWYRQAAGRGLQLLFYSVGIGQISSEVPQNLSASRPQDRQFILSSKKLLLSDSGFYLCAWSPQDWAGYTFGSGTRLTVV.

This clone was found once. The J gene is TRBJ1-3, the V gene TRBV19; 8 bases agree with TRBD1. CDR1 LNHDA and CDR2 SQIVND come from the germline V gene (reference sequence). The CDR3 consists of 16 residues. Losses at the gene ends were 7 bases for V and 1 base for J; bases not matched to a gene: 9. The CDR3 is CASIDAGGKSGNTIYF. The DNA of the CDR3 is TGTGCCAGTATTGACGCAGGGGGCAAATCTGGAAACACCATATATTTT.

The chain couples TRBV30 to TRBJ1-2; 7 nucleotides line up with TRBD1. There are 12 residues in the CDR3. The V gene's germline CDR1 is GTSNPN and CDR2 SVGIG (reference sequence). Trimming took 4 bases from V and 7 from J; bases not matched to a gene: 6. This CDR3 is CAWKGGDSGYTF. The CDR3 bases are TGTGCCTGGAAAGGAGGGGACAGTGGCTACACCTTC.

The V gene is TRBV7-8, the J gene TRBJ2-1, with 10 bases identical to TRBD2. CDR1 and CDR2 (germline): SGHVS, FQNEAQ. The CDR3 is 15 residues long. Trimming removed 6 bases from V and 6 bases from J; junction bases left unmatched: 8. The CDR3 DNA reads TGTGCCAGCAGGGAGATAGCGGGAGGTACCAATGAGCAGTTCTTC. Its translation is CASREIAGGTNEQFF.

Only one count was recorded for this clone. The V gene is TRBV6-5, the J gene TRBJ1-2, with 7 positions matching TRBD1. With V trimmed by 7 bases and J by 1 base, 3 bases remained unmatched. The CDR3 runs to 13 residues. The germline CDR1 and CDR2 sequences are MNHEY and SVGAGI. The CDR3, as DNA: TGTGCCAGCACGCACAGGGGTAACTATGGCTACACCTTC. Residues: CASTHRGNYGYTF.

The genes are TRBV5-1 and TRBJ1-1; D is unclear. The germline V and J ends were trimmed by 3 bases and 3 bases, with 6 bases remaining between them. Germline V CDR1 and CDR2: SGHRS, YFSETQ. The CDR3 has 12 residues. The CDR3 DNA reads TGCGCCAGCAGCTCGCAGGACACTGAAGCTTTCTTT. Its protein is CASSSQDTEAFF.

This sequence joins TRBV28 and TRBJ2-7, with TRBD2 matching 8 bases. CDR1 is MDHEN, CDR2 SYDVKM, per germline. The J segment lost 0 bases and the V segment lost 5 bases, leaving 9 bases of the junction unmatched. This CDR3 is 16 amino acids long. Here the CDR3 DNA reads TGTGCCAGCAGTCCGGGGGGGCGGGGGAGCTCCTACGAGCAGTACTTC. This encodes CASSPGGRGSSYEQYF.

V usage is TRBV28 and J usage is TRBJ1-2; 7 bases agree with TRBD1. The CDR3 contains 16 residues. Germline CDR1 MDHEN, CDR2 SYDVKM. V trimming: 6 bases; J trimming: 0 bases; junction bases outside the gene matches: 10. The CDR3 nucleotides read TGTGCCAGCAGATCCACAGGGGAAAGTACTAACTATGGCTACACCTTC. Its translation: CASRSTGESTNYGYTF.

The V gene is TRBV7-3, the J gene TRBJ2-3; 14 positions agree with TRBD2. Unmatched junction bases numbered 5, after V lost 5 bases and J lost 4 bases. The CDR3 has 16 residues. Germline-derived CDR1 and CDR2 are SGHTA and FQGTGA. For the CDR3, the DNA is TGTGCCAGCAGCATGGGACTAGCGGGAGTGGCAGATACGCAGTATTTT. Translated: CASSMGLAGVADTQYF. The whole variable domain, filled in from reference TRBV7-3 and TRBJ2-3, reads GAGVSQTPSNKVTEKGKYVELRCDPISGHTALYWYRQSLGQGPEFLIYFQGTGAADDSGLPNDRFFAVRPEGSVSTLKIQRTERGDSAVYLCASSMGLAGVADTQYFGPGTRLTVL.